The rows below give T cell receptor beta chains drawn from one sample of a study of blood T cell repertoires in COVID-19. Generated by immunoSEQ multiplex PCR, the TCRdb table keeps only in-frame clones and is missing some. The sample holds about 140,000 clones, about four fifths seen once. Sequencing used peripheral blood. Receptor source: a man older than 75 with acute or convalescent COVID-19. CDR3s include the opening cysteine and the closing phenylalanine or tryptophan. A D gene is named only where the DNA matches it firmly. Clone sizes are given selectively: once, few, many, or a class where the clone is expanded.

DNA: TGCAGTGCTAGGACTACCTACGAGCAGTACTTC; CDR3: CSARTTYEQYF; D: .; size: .; V: TRBV20-1; J: TRBJ2-7
DNA: TGTGCCAGCAGTTACTCTCAGGGGGCGAGCAATCAGCCCCAGCATTTT; CDR3: CASSYSQGASNQPQHF; D: TRBD1; size: .; V: TRBV6-2/TRBV6-3; J: TRBJ1-5
DNA: TGCAGTGCTAGTGCTTTCCGGGACACGAACACTGAAGCTTTCTTT; CDR3: CSASAFRDTNTEAFF; D: .; size: few; V: TRBV20-1; J: TRBJ1-1
DNA: TGCAGTGCTCGTGGACAGGGGGCCTACGAGCAGTACTTC; CDR3: CSARGQGAYEQYF; D: TRBD1; size: .; V: TRBV20-1; J: TRBJ2-7
DNA: TGTGCCAGCAGCTCCAGGTTGCAGAACACTGAAGCTTTCTTT; CDR3: CASSSRLQNTEAFF; D: .; size: .; V: TRBV7-9; J: TRBJ1-1
DNA: TGTGCCAGCACCGCAGTAAGAAACACCATATATTTT; CDR3: CASTAVRNTIYF; D: .; size: .; V: TRBV6-5; J: TRBJ1-3
DNA: TGCGCCAGCAGCCAAGCCTCCCTCGGGGACACCGGGGAGCTGTTTTTT; CDR3: CASSQASLGDTGELFF; D: .; size: .; V: TRBV4-1; J: TRBJ2-2
DNA: TGTGCCGGAGGCGGAACTAGCACAGATACGCAGTATTTT; CDR3: CAGGGTSTDTQYF; D: .; size: .; V: TRBV7-2; J: TRBJ2-3
DNA: TGTGCCAGCAGTGTTCGGGCAGGGAATCAGCCCCAGCATTTT; CDR3: CASSVRAGNQPQHF; D: .; size: once; V: TRBV2; J: TRBJ1-5
DNA: TGCGCCAGCAGCCAAGATAGGGCCAGGGGGCGCGAGCAGTACTTC; CDR3: CASSQDRARGREQYF; D: TRBD1; size: .; V: TRBV4-3; J: TRBJ2-7
DNA: TGTGCCAGCAGCTCCAACAGGGACGCTGAAGCTTTCTTT; CDR3: CASSSNRDAEAFF; D: .; size: few; V: TRBV7-3; J: TRBJ1-1
DNA: TGTGCCAGCAGCTCCGCAGGGGTGGGGGGGTACGAGCAGTACTTC; CDR3: CASSSAGVGGYEQYF; D: .; size: .; V: TRBV7-2; J: TRBJ2-7
DNA: TGTGCCATCAGTGAACAGGGTAGAGGGAATCAGCCCCAGCATTTT; CDR3: CAISEQGRGNQPQHF; D: .; size: .; V: TRBV10-3; J: TRBJ1-5
DNA: TGTGCCAGCAGCGGATATTCGGGGATCAATGAGCAGTTCTTC; CDR3: CASSGYSGINEQFF; D: .; size: .; V: TRBV11-2; J: TRBJ2-1